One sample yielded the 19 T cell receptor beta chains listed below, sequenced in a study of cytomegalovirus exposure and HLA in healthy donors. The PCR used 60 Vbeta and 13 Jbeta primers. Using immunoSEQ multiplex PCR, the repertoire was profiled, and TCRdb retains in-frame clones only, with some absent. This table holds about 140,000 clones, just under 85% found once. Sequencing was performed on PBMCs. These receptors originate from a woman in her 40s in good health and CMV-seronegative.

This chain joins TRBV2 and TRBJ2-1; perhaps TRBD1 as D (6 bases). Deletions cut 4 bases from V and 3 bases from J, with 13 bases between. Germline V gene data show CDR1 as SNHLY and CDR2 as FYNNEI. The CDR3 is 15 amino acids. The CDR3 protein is CASSGGQAFYNEQFF. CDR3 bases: TGTGCCAGCAGTGGGGGGCAGGCCTTCTACAATGAGCAGTTCTTC.

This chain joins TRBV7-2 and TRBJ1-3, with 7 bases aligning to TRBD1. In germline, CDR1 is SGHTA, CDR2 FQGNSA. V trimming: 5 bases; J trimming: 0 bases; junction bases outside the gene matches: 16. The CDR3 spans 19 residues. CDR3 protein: CASSRDQGTAQFSGNTIYF. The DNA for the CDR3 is TGTGCCAGCAGCAGAGACCAAGGGACAGCTCAATTCTCTGGAAACACCATATATTTT. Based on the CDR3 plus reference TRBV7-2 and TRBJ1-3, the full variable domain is GAGVSQSPSNKVTEKGKDVELRCDPISGHTALYWYRQSLGQGLEFLIYFQGNSAPDKSGLPSDRFSAERTGGSVSTLTIQRTQQEDSAVYLCASSRDQGTAQFSGNTIYFGEGSWLTVV.

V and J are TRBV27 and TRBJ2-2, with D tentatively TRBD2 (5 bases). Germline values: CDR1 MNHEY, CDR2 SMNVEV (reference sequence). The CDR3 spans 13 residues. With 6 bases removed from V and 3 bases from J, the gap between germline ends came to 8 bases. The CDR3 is CASSWRDTGELFF. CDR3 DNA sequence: TGTGCCAGCAGCTGGCGGGACACCGGGGAGCTGTTTTTT.

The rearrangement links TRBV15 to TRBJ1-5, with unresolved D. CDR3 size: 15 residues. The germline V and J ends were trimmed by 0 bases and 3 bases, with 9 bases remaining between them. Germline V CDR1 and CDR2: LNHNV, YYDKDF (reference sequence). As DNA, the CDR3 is TGTGCCACCAGCAGAGATTCCGGGTACAATCAGCCCCAGCATTTT. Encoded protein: CATSRDSGYNQPQHF.

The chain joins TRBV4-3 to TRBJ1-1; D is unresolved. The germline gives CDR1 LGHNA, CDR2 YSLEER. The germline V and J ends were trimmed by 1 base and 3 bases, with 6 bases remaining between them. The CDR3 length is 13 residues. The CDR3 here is CASSQGTYTEAFF. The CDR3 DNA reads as TGCGCCAGCAGCCAAGGCACTTACACTGAAGCTTTCTTT.

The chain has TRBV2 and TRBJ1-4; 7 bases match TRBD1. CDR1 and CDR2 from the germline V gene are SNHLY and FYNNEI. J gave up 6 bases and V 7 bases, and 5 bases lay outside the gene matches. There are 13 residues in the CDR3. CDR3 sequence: CASTGQDYEKLFF. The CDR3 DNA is TGTGCCAGCACCGGACAGGACTATGAAAAACTGTTTTTT.

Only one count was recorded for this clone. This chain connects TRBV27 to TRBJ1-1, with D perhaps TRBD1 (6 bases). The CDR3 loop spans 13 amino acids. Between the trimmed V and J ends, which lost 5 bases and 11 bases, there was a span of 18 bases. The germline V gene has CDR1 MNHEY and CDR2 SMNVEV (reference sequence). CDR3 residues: CASSATGKALAFF. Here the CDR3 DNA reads TGTGCCAGCAGTGCTACAGGGAAGGCGTTGGCTTTCTTT.

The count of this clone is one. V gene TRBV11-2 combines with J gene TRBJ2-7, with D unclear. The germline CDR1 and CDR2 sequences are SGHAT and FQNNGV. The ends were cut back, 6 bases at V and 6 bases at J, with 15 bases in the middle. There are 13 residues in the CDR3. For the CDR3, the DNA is TGTGCCAGCAGTCCCGGTTTACCCCCCGAGCAGTACTTC. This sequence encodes CASSPGLPPEQYF.

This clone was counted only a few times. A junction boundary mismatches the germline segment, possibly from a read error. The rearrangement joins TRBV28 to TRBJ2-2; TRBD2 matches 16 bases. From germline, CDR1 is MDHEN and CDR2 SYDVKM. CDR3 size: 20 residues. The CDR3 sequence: CASSSTSGTSGRAGYRGAVF. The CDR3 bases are TGTGCCAGCAGTTCGACATCCGGGACTAGCGGGAGGGCAGGATATCGGGGAGCTGTTTTT. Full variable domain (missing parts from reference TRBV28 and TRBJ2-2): DVKVTQSSRYLVKRTGEKVFLECVQDMDHENMFWYRQDPGLGLRLIYFSYDVKMKEKGDIPEGYSVSREKKERFSLILESASTNQTSMYLCASSSTSGTSGRAGYRGAVFGEGSRLTVL.

CDR3 region: CASSLKTGINPRSGANVLTF. In DNA, the CDR3 is TGTGCCAGCAGCTTAAAGACAGGGATCAATCCCCGCTCTGGGGCCAACGTCCTGACTTTC. This sequence joins TRBV7-3 and TRBJ2-6, with 7 bases fitting TRBD1. Germline lookup yields CDR1 SGHTA and CDR2 FQGTGA. The length of the CDR3 is 20 residues. J lost 0 bases, V lost 1 base, and 12 bases had no gene match.

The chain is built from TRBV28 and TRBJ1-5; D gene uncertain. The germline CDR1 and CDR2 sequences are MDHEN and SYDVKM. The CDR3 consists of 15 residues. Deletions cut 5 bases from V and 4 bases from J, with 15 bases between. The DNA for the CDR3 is TGTGCCAGCAGTGGTGGCAGTGGCCCTAATCAGCCCCAGCATTTT. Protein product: CASSGGSGPNQPQHF.

The CDR3 DNA reads TGTGCCAGTAGTCCCAGCGGAGGGGTAGGATACGAGCAGTACTTC. It encodes CASSPSGGVGYEQYF. V usage is TRBV19 and J usage is TRBJ2-7; D is perhaps TRBD2 (6 bases). Looked up from germline, CDR1 is LNHDA and CDR2 is SQIVND (reference sequence). The CDR3 extends over 15 amino acids. V lost 5 bases, J lost 4 bases, and 18 bases lay in between.

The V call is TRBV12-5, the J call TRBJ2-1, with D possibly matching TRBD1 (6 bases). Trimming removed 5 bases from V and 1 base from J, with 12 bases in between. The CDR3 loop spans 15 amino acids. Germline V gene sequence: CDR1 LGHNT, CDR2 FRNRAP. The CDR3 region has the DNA TGTGCTAGTGGTCTCGTAACAGGGTCCTACAATGAGCAGTTCTTC. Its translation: CASGLVTGSYNEQFF.

The CDR3 sequence is CASSYSSGRPNEQFF. The CDR3 nucleotides read TGTGCCAGCAGTTATAGTAGCGGGAGGCCCAATGAGCAGTTCTTC. The chain recombines TRBV6-6 with TRBJ2-1, with 10 bases lining up with TRBD2. The V gene's germline CDR1 is MNHNY and CDR2 SVGAGI (reference sequence). This CDR3 comprises 15 residues. J lost 6 bases, V lost 3 bases, and 5 bases had no gene match.

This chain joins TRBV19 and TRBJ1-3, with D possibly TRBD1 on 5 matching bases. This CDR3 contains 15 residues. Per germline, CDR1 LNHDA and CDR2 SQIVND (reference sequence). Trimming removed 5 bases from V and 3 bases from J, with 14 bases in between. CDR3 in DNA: TGTGCCAGTAGTGTATCAGGGCTCTTTGGAAACACCATATATTTT. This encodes CASSVSGLFGNTIYF.

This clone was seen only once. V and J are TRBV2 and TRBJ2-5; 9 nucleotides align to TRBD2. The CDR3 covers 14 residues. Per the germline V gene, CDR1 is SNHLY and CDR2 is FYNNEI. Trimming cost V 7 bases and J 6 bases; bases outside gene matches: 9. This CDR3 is CASTGSGRSQTQYF. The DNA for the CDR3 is TGTGCCAGCACGGGAAGCGGGAGGTCGCAGACCCAGTACTTC.

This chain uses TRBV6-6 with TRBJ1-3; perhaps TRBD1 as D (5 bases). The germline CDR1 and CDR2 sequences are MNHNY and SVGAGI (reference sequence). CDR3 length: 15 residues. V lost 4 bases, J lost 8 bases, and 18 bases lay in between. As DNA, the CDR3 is TGTGCCAGCAGTTGGGGGTGGAGGGATTCGGACACCATATATTTT. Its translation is CASSWGWRDSDTIYF.

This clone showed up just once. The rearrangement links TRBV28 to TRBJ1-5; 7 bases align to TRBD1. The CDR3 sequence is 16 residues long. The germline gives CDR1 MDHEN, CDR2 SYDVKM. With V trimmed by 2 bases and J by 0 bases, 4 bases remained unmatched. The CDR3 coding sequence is TGTGCCAGCAGTTTACAACAGGGGAATAGCAATCAGCCCCAGCATTTT. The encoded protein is CASSLQQGNSNQPQHF.

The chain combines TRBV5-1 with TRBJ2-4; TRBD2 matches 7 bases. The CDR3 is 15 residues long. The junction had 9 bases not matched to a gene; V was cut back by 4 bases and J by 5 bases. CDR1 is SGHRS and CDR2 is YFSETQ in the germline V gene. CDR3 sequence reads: CASSQRTRSENIQYF. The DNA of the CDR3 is TGCGCCAGCAGCCAAAGGACTAGGTCGGAAAACATTCAGTACTTC.